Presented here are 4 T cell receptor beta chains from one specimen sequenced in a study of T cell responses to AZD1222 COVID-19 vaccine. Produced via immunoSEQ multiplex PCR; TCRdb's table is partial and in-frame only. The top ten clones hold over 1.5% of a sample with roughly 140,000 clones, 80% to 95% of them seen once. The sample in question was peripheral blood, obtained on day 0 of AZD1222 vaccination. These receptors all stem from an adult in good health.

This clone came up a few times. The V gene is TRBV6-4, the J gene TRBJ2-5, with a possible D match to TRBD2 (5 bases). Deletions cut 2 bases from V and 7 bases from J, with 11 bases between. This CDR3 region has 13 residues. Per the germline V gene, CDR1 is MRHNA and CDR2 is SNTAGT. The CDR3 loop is CASSDGEFGTQYF. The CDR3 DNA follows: TGTGCCAGCAGTGACGGGGAGTTCGGGACCCAGTACTTC.

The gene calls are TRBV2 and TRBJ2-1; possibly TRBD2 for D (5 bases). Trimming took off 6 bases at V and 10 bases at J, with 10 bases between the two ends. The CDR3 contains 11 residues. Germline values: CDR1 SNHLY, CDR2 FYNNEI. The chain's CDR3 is CASREVVEQFF. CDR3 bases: TGTGCCAGCAGGGAGGTGGTGGAGCAGTTCTTC. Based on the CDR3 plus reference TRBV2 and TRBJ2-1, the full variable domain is EPEVTQTPSHQVTQMGQEVILRCVPISNHLYFYWYRQILGQKVEFLVSFYNNEISEKSEIFDDQFSVERPDGSNFTLKIRSTKLEDSAMYFCASREVVEQFFGPGTRLTVL.

The CDR3 spells CASSQGPGTSAEQYF. DNA for the CDR3: TGTGCCAGCAGCCAAGGTCCCGGGACTAGCGCCGAGCAGTACTTC. The chain recombines TRBV4-2 with TRBJ2-7; 10 positions match TRBD2. Germline V gene data show CDR1 as LGHNA and CDR2 as YNFKEQ. J was trimmed by 6 bases and V by 1 base; bases with no gene match: 6. This CDR3 region has 15 residues.

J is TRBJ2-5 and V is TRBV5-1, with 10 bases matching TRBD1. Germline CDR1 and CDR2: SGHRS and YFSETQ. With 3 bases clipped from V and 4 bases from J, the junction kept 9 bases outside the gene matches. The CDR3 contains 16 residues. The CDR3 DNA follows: TGCGCCAGCAGCTGGGCGGGACAGGGGATTCGAGAGACCCAGTACTTC. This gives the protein CASSWAGQGIRETQYF. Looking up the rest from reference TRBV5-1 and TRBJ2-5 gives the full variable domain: KAGVTQTPRYLIKTRGQQVTLSCSPISGHRSVSWYQQTPGQGLQFLFEYFSETQRNKGNFPGRFSGRQFSNSRSEMNVSTLELGDSALYLCASSWAGQGIRETQYFGPGTRLLVL.